This T cell receptor (beta chain) emerged from a study of monozygotic twins with cystic fibrosis. The data were produced by immunoSEQ multiplex PCR, yet TCRdb's version contains in-frame clones alone and is incomplete. The sample consists of under 40,000 clones, around 96% of them appearing once. This TCR was sampled from a girl aged 2-9 years with cystic fibrosis. Sequenced sample: blood.

The CDR3: CASSQDLAGGGKNEQYF. DNA for the CDR3: TGCGCCAGCAGCCAAGATCTCGCGGGAGGGGGTAAAAACGAGCAGTACTTC. The chain is built from TRBV4-1 and TRBJ2-7, with 9 bases fitting TRBD2. Germline V gives CDR1 MGHRA, CDR2 YSYEKL. This CDR3 is 17 amino acids long. V lost 0 bases to trimming and J lost 5 bases; unmatched junction nucleotides: 11.